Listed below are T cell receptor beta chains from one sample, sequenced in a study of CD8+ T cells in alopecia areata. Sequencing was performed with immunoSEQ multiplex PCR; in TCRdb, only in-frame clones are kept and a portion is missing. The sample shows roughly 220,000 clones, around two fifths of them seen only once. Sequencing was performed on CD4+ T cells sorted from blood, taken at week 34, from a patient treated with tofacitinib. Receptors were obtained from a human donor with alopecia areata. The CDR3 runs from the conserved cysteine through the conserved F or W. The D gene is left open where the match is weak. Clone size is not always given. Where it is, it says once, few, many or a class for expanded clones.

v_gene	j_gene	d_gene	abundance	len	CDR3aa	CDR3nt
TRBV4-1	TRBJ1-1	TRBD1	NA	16	CASSHPRDRVNTEAFF	TGCGCCAGCAGCCACCCCAGGGACAGGGTGAACACTGAAGCTTTCTTT
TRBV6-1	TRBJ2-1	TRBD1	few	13	CASRGQAINEQFF	TGTGCCAGCAGGGGACAGGCGATCAATGAGCAGTTCTTC
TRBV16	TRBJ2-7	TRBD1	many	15	CASSLGTGGLGEQYF	TGTGCCAGCAGCCTCGGGACAGGGGGCTTAGGCGAGCAGTACTTC
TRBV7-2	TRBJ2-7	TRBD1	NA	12	CASSLTGSEQYF	TGTGCCAGCAGCTTGACAGGGAGCGAGCAGTACTTC
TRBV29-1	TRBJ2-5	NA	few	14	CSVDPGYAVETQYF	TGCAGCGTTGACCCCGGGTACGCGGTGGAGACCCAGTACTTC
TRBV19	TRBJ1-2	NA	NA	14	CASSLTGKAGGYTF	TGTGCCAGTAGCTTGACAGGCAAAGCTGGTGGCTACACCTTC
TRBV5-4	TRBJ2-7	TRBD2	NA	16	CASSLGGAGGSYEQYF	TGTGCCAGCAGCTTGGGAGGTGCGGGAGGGTCCTACGAGCAGTACTTC
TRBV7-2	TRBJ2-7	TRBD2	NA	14	CASSSTSAGYEQYF	TGTGCCAGCAGCTCCACTAGCGCGGGCTACGAGCAGTACTTC
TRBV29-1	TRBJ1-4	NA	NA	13	CSVEDQRLAGLFF	TGCAGCGTTGAAGATCAGAGGCTCGCGGGACTGTTTTTT
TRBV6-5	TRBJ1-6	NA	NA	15	CASGALWSYNSPLHF	TGTGCCAGCGGGGCTCTCTGGTCCTATAATTCACCCCTCCACTTT
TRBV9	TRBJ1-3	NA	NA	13	CASSVEAGNTIYF	TGTGCCAGCAGCGTAGAAGCTGGAAACACCATATATTTT
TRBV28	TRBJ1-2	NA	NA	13	CASSVAGFDGYTF	TGTGCCAGCAGTGTGGCGGGGTTCGATGGCTACACCTTC
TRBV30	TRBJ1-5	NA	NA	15	CAWSQGGVSNQPQHF	TGTGCCTGGAGTCAAGGGGGGGTTTCCAATCAGCCCCAGCATTTT
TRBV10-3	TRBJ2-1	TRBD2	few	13	CAHQAGGLLEQFF	TGTGCCCATCAGGCGGGAGGGCTGCTTGAGCAGTTCTTC
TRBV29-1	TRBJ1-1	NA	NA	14	CSVLVGGWDTEAFF	TGCAGCGTTTTAGTTGGGGGCTGGGACACTGAAGCTTTCTTT
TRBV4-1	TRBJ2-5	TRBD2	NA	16	CASSQGLAGGGETQYF	TGCGCCAGCAGCCAGGGACTAGCGGGAGGGGGAGAGACCCAGTACTTC
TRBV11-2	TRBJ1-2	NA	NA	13	CASSQNRDSGYTF	TGTGCCAGCAGCCAAAACAGGGACTCGGGCTACACCTTC
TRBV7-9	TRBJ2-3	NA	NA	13	CASSSGTTDTQYF	TGTGCCAGCAGCTCCGGGACCACAGATACGCAGTATTTT
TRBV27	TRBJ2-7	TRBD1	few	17	CASSSGTGGPLLYEQYF	TGTGCCAGCAGCTCCGGGACAGGGGGCCCTCTCCTCTACGAGCAGTACTTC
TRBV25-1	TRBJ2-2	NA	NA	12	CASSRGTGELFF	TGTGCCAGCTCCAGGGGCACCGGGGAGCTGTTTTTT
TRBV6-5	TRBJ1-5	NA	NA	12	CASSYANQPQHF	TGTGCCAGCAGTTACGCTAATCAGCCCCAGCATTTT
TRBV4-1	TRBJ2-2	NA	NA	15	CASSQDRPPTGELFF	TGCGCCAGCAGCCAAGATAGGCCCCCAACCGGGGAGCTGTTTTTT
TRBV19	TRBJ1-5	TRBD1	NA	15	CASSIVGQGLQPQHF	TGTGCCAGTAGTATAGTGGGACAGGGGCTTCAGCCCCAGCATTTT
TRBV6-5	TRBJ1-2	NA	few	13	CASRSGTLYGYTF	TGTGCCAGCAGATCCGGGACTCTTTATGGCTACACCTTC
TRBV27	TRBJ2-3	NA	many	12	CASSRMGDTQYF	TGTGCCAGCAGCCGGATGGGGGATACGCAGTATTTT
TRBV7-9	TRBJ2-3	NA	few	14	CASSLAQDSDTQYF	TGTGCCAGCAGCTTAGCCCAGGACAGCGATACGCAGTATTTT
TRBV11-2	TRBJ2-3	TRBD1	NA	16	CASSPRGQGDTDTQYF	TGTGCCAGCAGCCCGCGGGGACAGGGTGACACAGATACGCAGTATTTT
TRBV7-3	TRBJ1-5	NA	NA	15	CASSLMPGVDQPQHF	TGTGCCAGCAGCTTAATGCCAGGGGTCGATCAGCCCCAGCATTTT
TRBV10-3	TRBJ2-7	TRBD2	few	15	CAISGTPSGGYEQYF	TGTGCCATCAGTGGCACCCCTAGCGGGGGATACGAGCAGTACTTC
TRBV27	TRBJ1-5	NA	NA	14	CASSQTGRTQPQHF	TGTGCCAGCAGTCAAACAGGGAGAACTCAGCCCCAGCATTTT
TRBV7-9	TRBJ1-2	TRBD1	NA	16	CASSATRTGFGDGYTF	TGTGCCAGTTCAGCTACGCGGACAGGCTTCGGGGATGGCTACACCTTC
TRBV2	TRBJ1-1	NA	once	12	CASSEERTEAFF	TGTGCCAGCAGCGAGGAAAGAACTGAAGCTTTCTTT
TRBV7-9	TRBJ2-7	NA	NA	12	CASSPPRDEQYF	TGTGCCAGCAGCCCCCCTCGGGACGAGCAGTACTTC
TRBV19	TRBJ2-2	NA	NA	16	CASTPSAGRNTGELFF	TGTGCCAGCACCCCCTCGGCGGGACGGAACACCGGGGAGCTGTTTTTT
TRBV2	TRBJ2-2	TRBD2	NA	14	CASSRTSITGELFF	TGTGCCAGCAGTAGGACTAGCATAACCGGGGAGCTGTTTTTT
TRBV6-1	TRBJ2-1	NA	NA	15	CASSARAVGVGEQFF	TGTGCCAGCAGTGCCCGGGCTGTCGGAGTGGGTGAGCAGTTCTTC
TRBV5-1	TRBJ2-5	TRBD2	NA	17	CASSWGSGLAGQETQYF	TGCGCCAGCAGCTGGGGGAGCGGACTAGCGGGACAAGAGACCCAGTACTTC
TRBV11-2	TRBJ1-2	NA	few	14	CASSNFVRNYGYTF	TGTGCCAGCAGCAACTTCGTGCGTAACTATGGCTACACCTTC
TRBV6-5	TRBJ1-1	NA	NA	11	CASSLGSAAFF	TGTGCCAGCAGTTTAGGCAGTGCTGCTTTCTTT
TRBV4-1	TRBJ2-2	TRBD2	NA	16	CASSQVQAGVTGELFF	TGCGCCAGCAGCCAAGTCCAAGCGGGAGTCACCGGGGAGCTGTTTTTT
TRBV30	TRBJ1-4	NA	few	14	CAWSGRDLNEKLFF	TGTGCCTGGAGTGGCCGGGACCTTAATGAAAAACTGTTTTTT
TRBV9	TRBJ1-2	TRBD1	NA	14	CASSGRDSRTGYTF	TGTGCCAGCAGCGGACGGGACAGTCGGACTGGCTACACCTTC
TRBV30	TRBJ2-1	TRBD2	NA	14	CAWSVGLAGAGQFF	TGTGCCTGGAGTGTGGGGCTAGCGGGAGCGGGGCAGTTCTTC
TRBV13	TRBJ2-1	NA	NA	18	CASSPIRASRHINNEQFF	TGTGCCAGCAGCCCCATCCGGGCTAGTCGACACATTAACAATGAGCAGTTCTTC
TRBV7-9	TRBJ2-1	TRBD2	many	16	CASSLALAGGYNEQFF	TGTGCCAGCAGCTTAGCGCTTGCGGGAGGCTACAATGAGCAGTTCTTC
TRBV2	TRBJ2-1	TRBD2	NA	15	CASRGLAGSYNEQFF	TGTGCCAGCAGGGGACTAGCGGGCTCCTACAATGAGCAGTTCTTC